This T cell receptor (beta chain) was recovered during a study of shared clonotypes between healthy human individuals. Trimming cost V 5 bases and J 2 bases, with 18 bases left between them. The germline V gene encodes CDR1 MDHEN and CDR2 SYDVKM. CDR3 size: 16 residues. Only CD45RO-negative cells positively selected for CCR7 counted as naive CD8 cells, so terminally differentiated effector memory CD45RA+ cells were excluded. A word on this clone: The antigen is not known.

Findings and limits, study-wide: Shared across a few donors were around 4.7% of the naive CD4 clonotypes. Estimated richness values were generally larger in naive subsets than in memory subsets.

The material for each subset, its genomic DNA, was split evenly across several immunoSEQ plates. Here immunoSEQ multiplex PCR was the method, and the copy in TCRdb shows in-frame clones only, minus some. The profile shows over 2 million clones, about 95% of them singletons. The specimen sequenced was naive CD8+ T cells sorted from blood. The rearrangement links TRBV28 to TRBJ1-2; TRBD1 is a possible D gene (5 bases). The receptor comes from a man in his late teens or twenties in good health. The CDR3 region is CASSPLTGLSNYGYTF. The CDR3 bases are TGTGCCAGCAGTCCCCTTACGGGGCTGAGCAACTATGGCTACACCTTC.